The TCR beta chain described here comes from a study (dated by TCRdb to 2021 to 2024). Overall results and qualifications from the work: According to the authors, more investigation is needed, including longitudinal sampling and evaluation of a control group.

At the junction V is shortened by 8 bases and J by 3 bases, with 11 bases in between. Via the germline V gene (reference sequence), CDR1 is LNHDA and CDR2 SQIVND. The CDR3 goes from the cysteine to the phenylalanine over 12 residues. The retained sequence is limited to the CDR3, 36 bases, with the frame set at the first base. PBMCs were separated from peripheral blood, and TCR beta sequencing was performed on genomic DNA obtained from unsorted PBMCs. TCR beta chain repertoires were profiled by survey-level sequencing on the immunoSEQ platform. Processing in the source paper ran as follows. Repertoire diversity was measured with the inverse Simpson index, and CDR3 amino acid length spectratypes and V-J pairing frequencies were compared. Clonotypes specific to SARS-CoV-2, CMV, influenza A and EBV were annotated by matching TCR beta CDR3 sequences against VDJdb. TCRdb holds this immuneACCESS table with in-frame rearrangements only. Some clones are missing; in checked studies, unresolved V genes explain under half, and the rest has no known cause. Clonal size and the V and J genes are those of that table, whereas D and trimming came from the DNA. This sample lists around 50,000 clones; more than 80% were detected once. Of the sample, roughly 10% falls within the top ten clones.

As for this clone: The specificity of this receptor is unknown. There are no base qualities to consult, and no much larger clone falls within one base.

The sequence joins TRBV19 to TRBJ2-7; the D gene could be either TRBD1 or TRBD2, each agreeing at 6 bases. The specimen sequenced was PBMCs. The receptor was derived from a man aged 40-55 years with rheumatoid arthritis. The sequenced DNA: TGTGCCAGTGGAGGAGGGGGCTACGAGCAGTACTTC. Its amino acids are CASGGGGYEQYF.